Included here is one T cell receptor beta chain sequence, with context. This entry belongs to a study of shared clonotypes between healthy human individuals. The wider study: Every donor yielded three CD4 naive, three CD4 memory, two CD8 naive and one CD8 memory plate.

In germline, CDR1 is MNHEY, CDR2 SMNVEV (reference sequence). This CDR3 region has 15 residues. V lost 7 bases, J lost 4 bases, and 10 bases stayed unmatched. Every immunoSEQ plate was one replicate of a subset's evenly spread DNA. Each sorted subset replicate got 200 ng genomic DNA, 25,000 to 30,000 genomes. Libraries were prepared by immunoSEQ multiplex PCR; TCRdb keeps only in-frame clonotypes and omits some of them. The table has around 2,000,000 clones, under 95% seen once. CD8 cells classed as naive were CD45RO-negative and positively selected for CCR7, excluding terminally differentiated effector memory CD45RA+ cells. The donors were all Caucasian adults (living in Nashville, Tennessee).

The genes are TRBV27 and TRBJ1-2; the match to TRBD1 covers 9 bases. This receptor was taken from a man aged 18 to 29 in good health. Some clones in this sample may be carry-over from other donors' samples. Sequencing was done on a sample of naive CD8+ T cells from PBMCs. CDR3 sequence reads: CASTIRQGDIYGYTF. CDR3 nucleotides: TGTGCCAGCACCATAAGACAGGGGGATATCTATGGCTACACCTTC.